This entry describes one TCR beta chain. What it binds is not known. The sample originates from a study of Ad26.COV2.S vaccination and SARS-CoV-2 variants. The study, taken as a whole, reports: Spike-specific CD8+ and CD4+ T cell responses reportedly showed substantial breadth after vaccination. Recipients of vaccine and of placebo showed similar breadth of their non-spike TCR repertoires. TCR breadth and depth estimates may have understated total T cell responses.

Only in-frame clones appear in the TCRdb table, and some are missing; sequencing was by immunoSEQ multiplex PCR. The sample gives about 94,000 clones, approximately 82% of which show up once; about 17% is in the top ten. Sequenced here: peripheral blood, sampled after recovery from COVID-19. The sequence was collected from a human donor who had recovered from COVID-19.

In DNA, the CDR3 is TGTGCCAGCATCCCGACGGGATCTGGGGCCAACGTCCTGACTTTC. It translates to CASIPTGSGANVLTF. V and J are TRBV7-9 and TRBJ2-6; D possibly corresponds to TRBD2 (5 bases). CDR3 size: 15 residues. Trimming pared 7 bases from V and 1 base from J, leaving 11 bases between. Germline CDR1 reads SEHNR; CDR2 reads FQNEAQ (reference sequence).